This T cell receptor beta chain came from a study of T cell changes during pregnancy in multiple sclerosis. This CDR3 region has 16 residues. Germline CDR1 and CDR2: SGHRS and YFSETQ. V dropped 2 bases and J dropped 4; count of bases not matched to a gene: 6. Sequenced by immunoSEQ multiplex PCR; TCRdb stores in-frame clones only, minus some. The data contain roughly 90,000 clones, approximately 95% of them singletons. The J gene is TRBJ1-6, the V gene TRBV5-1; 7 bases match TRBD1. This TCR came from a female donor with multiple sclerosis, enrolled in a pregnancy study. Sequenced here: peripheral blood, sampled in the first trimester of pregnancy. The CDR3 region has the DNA TGCGCCAGCAGCTTTATCTCACAGGGGTATAATTCACCCCTCCACTTT. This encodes CASSFISQGYNSPLHF. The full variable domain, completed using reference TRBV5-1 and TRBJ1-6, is KAGVTQTPRYLIKTRGQQVTLSCSPISGHRSVSWYQQTPGQGLQFLFEYFSETQRNKGNFPGRFSGRQFSNSRSEMNVSTLELGDSALYLCASSFISQGYNSPLHFGNGTRLTVT.